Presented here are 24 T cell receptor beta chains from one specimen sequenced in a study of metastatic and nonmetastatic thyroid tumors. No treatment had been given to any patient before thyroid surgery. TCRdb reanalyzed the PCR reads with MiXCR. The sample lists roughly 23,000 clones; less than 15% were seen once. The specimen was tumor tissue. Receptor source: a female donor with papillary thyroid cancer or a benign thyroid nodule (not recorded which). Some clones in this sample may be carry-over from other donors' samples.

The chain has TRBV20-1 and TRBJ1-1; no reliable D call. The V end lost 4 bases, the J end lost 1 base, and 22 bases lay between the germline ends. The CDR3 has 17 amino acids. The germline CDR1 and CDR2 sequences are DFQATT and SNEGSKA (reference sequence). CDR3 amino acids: CSAKEGNVGWGNTEAFF. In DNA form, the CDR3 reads TGCAGTGCTAAAGAAGGGAACGTTGGTTGGGGGAACACTGAAGCTTTCTTT.

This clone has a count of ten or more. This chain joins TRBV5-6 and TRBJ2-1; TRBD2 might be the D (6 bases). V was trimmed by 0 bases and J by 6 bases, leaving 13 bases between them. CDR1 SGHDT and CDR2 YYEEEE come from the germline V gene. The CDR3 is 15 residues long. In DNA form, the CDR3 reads TGTGCCAGCAGCTTGGTGGCTAGCGAGGGCAATGAGCAGTTCTTC. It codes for CASSLVASEGNEQFF. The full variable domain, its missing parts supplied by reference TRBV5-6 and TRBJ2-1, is DAGVTQSPTHLIKTRGQQVTLRCSPKSGHDTVSWYQQALGQGPQFIFQYYEEEERQRGNFPDRFSGHQFPNYSSELNVNALLLGDSALYLCASSLVASEGNEQFFGPGTRLTVL.

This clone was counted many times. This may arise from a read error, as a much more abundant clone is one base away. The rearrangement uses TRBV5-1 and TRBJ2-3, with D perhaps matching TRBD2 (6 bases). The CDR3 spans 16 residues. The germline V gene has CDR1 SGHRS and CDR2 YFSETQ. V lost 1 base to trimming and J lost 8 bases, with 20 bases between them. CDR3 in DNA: TGCGCCAGCAGCTTGAGAGGACAATTCCGGGGAGGTACGCAGTATTTT. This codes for CASSLRGQFRGGTQYF.

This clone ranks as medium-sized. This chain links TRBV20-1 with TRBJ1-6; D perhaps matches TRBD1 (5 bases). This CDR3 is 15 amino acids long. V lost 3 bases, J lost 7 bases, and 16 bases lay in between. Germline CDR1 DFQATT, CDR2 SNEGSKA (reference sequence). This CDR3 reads CSASIVGRPNSPLHF. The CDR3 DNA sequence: TGCAGTGCTAGTATTGTGGGACGCCCGAATTCACCCCTCCACTTT.

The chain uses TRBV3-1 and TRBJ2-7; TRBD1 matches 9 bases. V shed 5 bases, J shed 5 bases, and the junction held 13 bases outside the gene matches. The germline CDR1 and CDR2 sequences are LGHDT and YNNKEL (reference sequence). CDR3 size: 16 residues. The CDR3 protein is CASSAATGQGSHEQYF. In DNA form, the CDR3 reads TGTGCCAGCAGCGCAGCCACGGGACAGGGATCCCACGAGCAGTACTTC.

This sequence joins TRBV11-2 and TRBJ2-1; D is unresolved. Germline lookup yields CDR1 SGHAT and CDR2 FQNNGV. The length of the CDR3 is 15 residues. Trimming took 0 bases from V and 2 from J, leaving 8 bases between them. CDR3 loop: CASSLERGAYNEQFF. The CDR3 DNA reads TGTGCCAGCAGCTTAGAACGAGGTGCCTACAATGAGCAGTTCTTC.

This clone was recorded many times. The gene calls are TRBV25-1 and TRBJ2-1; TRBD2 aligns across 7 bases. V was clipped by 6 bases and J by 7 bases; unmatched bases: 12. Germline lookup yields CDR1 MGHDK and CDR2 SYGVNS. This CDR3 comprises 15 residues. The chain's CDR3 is CASRRQAGNVNEQFF. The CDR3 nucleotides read TGTGCCAGCAGAAGGCAAGCGGGAAATGTAAATGAGCAGTTCTTC.

As DNA, the CDR3 is TGCGCCAGCAGCTTGTCAGCCTACGAGCAGTACTTC. Protein sequence: CASSLSAYEQYF. The chain joins TRBV5-1 to TRBJ2-7, with D unresolved. V dropped 1 base and J dropped 2 bases, with 4 bases sitting between them. The CDR3 contains 12 residues. Per germline, CDR1 SGHRS and CDR2 YFSETQ.

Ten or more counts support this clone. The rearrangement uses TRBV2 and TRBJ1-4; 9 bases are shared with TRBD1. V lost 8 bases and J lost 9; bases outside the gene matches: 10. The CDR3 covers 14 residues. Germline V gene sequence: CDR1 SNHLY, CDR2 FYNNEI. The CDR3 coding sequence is TGTGCCAGCTTTGCGGGGACAGGGAGGCAAAAACTGTTTTTT. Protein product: CASFAGTGRQKLFF. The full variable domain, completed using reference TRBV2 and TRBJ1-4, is EPEVTQTPSHQVTQMGQEVILRCVPISNHLYFYWYRQILGQKVEFLVSFYNNEISEKSEIFDDQFSVERPDGSNFTLKIRSTKLEDSAMYFCASFAGTGRQKLFFGSGTQLSVL.

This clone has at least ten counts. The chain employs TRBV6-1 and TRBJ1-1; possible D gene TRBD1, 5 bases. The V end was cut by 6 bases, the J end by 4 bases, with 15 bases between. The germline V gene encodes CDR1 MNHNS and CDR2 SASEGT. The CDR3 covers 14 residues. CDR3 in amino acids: CASSLSLGTTEAFF. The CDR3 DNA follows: TGTGCCAGCAGCTTATCATTGGGGACCACTGAAGCTTTCTTT.

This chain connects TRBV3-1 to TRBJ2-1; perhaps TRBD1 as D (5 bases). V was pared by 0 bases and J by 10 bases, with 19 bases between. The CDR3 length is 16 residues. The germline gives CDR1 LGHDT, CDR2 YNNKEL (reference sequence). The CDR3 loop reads CASSQEGPTVGAEQFF. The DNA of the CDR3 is TGTGCCAGCAGCCAAGAGGGGCCTACCGTTGGGGCGGAGCAGTTCTTC.

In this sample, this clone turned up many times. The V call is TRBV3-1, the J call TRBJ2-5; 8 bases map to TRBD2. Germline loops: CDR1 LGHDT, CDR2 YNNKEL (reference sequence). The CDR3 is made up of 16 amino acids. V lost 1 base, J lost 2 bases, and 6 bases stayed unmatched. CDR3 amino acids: CASSQGRGGDQETQYF. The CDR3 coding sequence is TGTGCCAGCAGCCAAGGCCGGGGGGGGGATCAAGAGACCCAGTACTTC.

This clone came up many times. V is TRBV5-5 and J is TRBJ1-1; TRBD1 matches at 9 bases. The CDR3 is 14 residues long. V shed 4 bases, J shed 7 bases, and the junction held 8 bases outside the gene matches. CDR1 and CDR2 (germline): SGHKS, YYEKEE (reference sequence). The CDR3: CASSLPGQGLEAFF. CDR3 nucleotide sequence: TGTGCCAGCAGCCTACCGGGACAGGGACTTGAAGCTTTCTTT. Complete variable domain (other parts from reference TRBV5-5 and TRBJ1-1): DAGVTQSPTHLIKTRGQQVTLRCSPISGHKSVSWYQQVLGQGPQFIFQYYEKEERGRGNFPDRFSARQFPNYSSELNVNALLLGDSALYLCASSLPGQGLEAFFGQGTRLTVV.

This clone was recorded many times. Here the CDR3 reads CSAGLGGDYTF. For the CDR3, the DNA is TGCAGCGCTGGACTCGGGGGGGACTACACCTTC. V usage is TRBV29-1 and J usage is TRBJ1-2; tentatively, D is TRBD1 (5 bases). CDR3 length equals 11 residues. Germline values: CDR1 SQVTM, CDR2 ANQGSEA. V lost 7 bases and J lost 10, with 16 bases in between.

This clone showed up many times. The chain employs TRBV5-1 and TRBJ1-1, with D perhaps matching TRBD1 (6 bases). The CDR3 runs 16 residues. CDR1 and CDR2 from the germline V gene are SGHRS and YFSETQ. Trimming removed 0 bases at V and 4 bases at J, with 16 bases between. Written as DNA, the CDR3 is TGCGCCAGCAGCTTGGGGTCGTCGGGGGGCCTCACTGAAGCTTTCTTT. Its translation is CASSLGSSGGLTEAFF. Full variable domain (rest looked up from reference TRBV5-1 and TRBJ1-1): KAGVTQTPRYLIKTRGQQVTLSCSPISGHRSVSWYQQTPGQGLQFLFEYFSETQRNKGNFPGRFSGRQFSNSRSEMNVSTLELGDSALYLCASSLGSSGGLTEAFFGQGTRLTVV.

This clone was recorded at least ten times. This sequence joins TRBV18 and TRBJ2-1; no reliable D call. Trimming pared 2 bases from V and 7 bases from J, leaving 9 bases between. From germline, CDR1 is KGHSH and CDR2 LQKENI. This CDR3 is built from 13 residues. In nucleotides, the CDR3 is TGTGCCAGCTCACCAAGAGGCTTAAATGAGCAGTTCTTC. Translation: CASSPRGLNEQFF.

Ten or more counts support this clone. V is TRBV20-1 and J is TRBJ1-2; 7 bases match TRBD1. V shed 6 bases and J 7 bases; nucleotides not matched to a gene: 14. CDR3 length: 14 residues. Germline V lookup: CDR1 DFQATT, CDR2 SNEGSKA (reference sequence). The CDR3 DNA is TGCAGTGCCATGGGACCGGGGACAGTATCTGGCTACACCTTC. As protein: CSAMGPGTVSGYTF.

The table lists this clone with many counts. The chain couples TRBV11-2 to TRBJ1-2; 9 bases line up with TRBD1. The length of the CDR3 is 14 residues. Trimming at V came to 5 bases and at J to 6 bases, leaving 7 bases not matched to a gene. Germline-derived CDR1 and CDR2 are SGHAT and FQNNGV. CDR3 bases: TGTGCCAGCAGCACAACAGGGGGCGGGAATGGCTACACCTTC. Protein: CASSTTGGGNGYTF.

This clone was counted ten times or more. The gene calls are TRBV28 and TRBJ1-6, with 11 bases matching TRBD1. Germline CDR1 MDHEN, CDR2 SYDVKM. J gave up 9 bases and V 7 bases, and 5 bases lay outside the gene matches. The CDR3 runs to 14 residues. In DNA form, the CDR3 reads TGTGCCAGCACGCGGGGACAGGGGGGTTCACCCCTCCACTTT. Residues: CASTRGQGGSPLHF. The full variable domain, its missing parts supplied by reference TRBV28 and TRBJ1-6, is DVKVTQSSRYLVKRTGEKVFLECVQDMDHENMFWYRQDPGLGLRLIYFSYDVKMKEKGDIPEGYSVSREKKERFSLILESASTNQTSMYLCASTRGQGGSPLHFGNGTRLTVT.

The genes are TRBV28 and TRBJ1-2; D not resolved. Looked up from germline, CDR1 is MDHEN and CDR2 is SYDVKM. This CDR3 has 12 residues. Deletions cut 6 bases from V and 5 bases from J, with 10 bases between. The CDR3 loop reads CASRAGRYGYTF. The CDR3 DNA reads TGTGCCAGCAGAGCCGGGCGGTATGGCTACACCTTC.

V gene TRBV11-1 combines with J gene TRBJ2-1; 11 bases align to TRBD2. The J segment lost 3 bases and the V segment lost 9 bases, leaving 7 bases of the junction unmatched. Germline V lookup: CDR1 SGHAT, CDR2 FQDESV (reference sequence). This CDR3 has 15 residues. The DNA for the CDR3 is TGTGCCAGTACCCAGGGACTAGCGGACTACAATGAGCAGTTCTTC. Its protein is CASTQGLADYNEQFF.

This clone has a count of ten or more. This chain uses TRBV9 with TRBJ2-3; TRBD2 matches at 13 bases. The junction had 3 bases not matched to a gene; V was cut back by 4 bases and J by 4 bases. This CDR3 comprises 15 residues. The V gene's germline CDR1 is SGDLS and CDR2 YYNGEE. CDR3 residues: CASSLGLAGSDTQYF. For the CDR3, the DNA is TGTGCCAGCAGCCTGGGACTAGCGGGGTCAGATACGCAGTATTTT.

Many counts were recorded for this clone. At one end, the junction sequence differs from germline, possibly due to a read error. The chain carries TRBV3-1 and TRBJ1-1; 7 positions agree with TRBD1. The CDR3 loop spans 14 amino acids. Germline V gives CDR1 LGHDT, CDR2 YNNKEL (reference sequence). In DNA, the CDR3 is TGTGCCAGCAGCCAGACAGGGAGGGACACTGAAACTTTCTTT. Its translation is CASSQTGRDTETFF.

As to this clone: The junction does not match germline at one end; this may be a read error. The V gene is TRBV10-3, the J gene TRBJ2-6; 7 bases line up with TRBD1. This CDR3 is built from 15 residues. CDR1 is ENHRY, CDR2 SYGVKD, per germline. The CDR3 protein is CSISGTVAGANVLTF. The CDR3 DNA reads TGTTCCATCAGTGGGACAGTGGCTGGTGCCAACGTCCTGACTTTC.